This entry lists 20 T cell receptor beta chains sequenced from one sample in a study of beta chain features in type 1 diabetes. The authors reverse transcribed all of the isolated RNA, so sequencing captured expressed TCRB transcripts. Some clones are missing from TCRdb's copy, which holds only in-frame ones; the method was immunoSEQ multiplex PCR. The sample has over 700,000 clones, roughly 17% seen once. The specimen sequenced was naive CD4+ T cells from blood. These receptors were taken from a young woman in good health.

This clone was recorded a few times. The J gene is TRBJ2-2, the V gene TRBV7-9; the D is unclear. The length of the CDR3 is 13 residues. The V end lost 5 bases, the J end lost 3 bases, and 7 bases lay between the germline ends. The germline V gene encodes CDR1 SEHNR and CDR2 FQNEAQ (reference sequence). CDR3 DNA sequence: TGTGCCAGCAGCCTCGCCTACACCGGGGAGCTGTTTTTT. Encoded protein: CASSLAYTGELFF.

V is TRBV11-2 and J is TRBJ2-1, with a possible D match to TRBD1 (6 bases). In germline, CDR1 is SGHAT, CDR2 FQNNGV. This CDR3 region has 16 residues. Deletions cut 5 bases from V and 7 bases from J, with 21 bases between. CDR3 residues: CASSPSRQASVNEQFF. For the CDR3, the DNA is TGTGCCAGCAGCCCAAGTCGACAGGCATCCGTGAATGAGCAGTTCTTC.

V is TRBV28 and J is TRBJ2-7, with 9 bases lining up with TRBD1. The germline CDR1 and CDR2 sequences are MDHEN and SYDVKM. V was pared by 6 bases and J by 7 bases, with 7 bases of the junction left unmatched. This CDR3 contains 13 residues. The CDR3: CASRLTGGGEQYF. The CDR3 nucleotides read TGTGCCAGCAGATTGACAGGGGGTGGAGAGCAGTACTTC.

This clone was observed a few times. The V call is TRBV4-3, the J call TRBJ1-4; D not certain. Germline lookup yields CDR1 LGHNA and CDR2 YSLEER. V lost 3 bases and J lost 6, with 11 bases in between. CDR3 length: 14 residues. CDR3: CASSHLHGDEKLFF. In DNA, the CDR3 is TGCGCCAGCAGCCACCTCCATGGGGATGAAAAACTGTTTTTT.

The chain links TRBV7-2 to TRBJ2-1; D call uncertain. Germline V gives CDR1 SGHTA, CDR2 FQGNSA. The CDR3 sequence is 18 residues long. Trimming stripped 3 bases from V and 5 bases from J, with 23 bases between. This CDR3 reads CASSFHSNSRLGDNEQFF. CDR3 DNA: TGTGCCAGCAGCTTTCATTCCAACTCGCGACTTGGCGACAATGAGCAGTTCTTC. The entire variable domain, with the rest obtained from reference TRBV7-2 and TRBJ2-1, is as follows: GAGVSQSPSNKVTEKGKDVELRCDPISGHTALYWYRQSLGQGLEFLIYFQGNSAPDKSGLPSDRFSAERTGGSVSTLTIQRTQQEDSAVYLCASSFHSNSRLGDNEQFFGPGTRLTVL.

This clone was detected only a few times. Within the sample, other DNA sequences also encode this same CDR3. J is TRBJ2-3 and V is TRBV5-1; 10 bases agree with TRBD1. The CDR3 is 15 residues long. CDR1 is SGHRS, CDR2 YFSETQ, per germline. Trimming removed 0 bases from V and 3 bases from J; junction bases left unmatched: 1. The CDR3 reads CASSLGQGATDTQYF. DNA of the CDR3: TGCGCCAGCAGCTTGGGACAGGGGGCGACAGATACGCAGTATTTT.

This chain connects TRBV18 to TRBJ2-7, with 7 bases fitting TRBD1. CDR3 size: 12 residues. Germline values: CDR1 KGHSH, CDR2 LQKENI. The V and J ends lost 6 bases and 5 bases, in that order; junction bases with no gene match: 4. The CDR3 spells CASSLGQNEQYF. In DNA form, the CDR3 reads TGTGCCAGCTCGCTGGGACAGAACGAGCAGTACTTC.

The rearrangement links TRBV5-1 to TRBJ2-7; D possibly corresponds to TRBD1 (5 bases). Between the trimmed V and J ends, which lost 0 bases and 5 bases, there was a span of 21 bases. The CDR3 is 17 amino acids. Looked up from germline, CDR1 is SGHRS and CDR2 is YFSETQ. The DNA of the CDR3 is TGCGCCAGCAGCTTGGGCAGGGTCCCGATACTAAGGAACGAGCAGTACTTC. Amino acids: CASSLGRVPILRNEQYF.

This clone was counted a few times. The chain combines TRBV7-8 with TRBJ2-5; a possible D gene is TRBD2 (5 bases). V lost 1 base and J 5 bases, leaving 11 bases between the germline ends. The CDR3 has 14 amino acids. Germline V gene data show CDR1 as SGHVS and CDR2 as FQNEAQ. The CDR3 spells CASSLGGLRETQYF. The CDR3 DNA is TGTGCCAGCAGCTTAGGCGGGTTACGTGAGACCCAGTACTTC.

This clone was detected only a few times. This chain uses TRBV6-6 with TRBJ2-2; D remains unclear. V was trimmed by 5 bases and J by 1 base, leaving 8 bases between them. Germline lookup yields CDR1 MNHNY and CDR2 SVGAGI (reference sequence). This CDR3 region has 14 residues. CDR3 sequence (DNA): TGTGCCAGCAGTCGGGTGGTGAACACCGGGGAGCTGTTTTTT. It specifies CASSRVVNTGELFF.

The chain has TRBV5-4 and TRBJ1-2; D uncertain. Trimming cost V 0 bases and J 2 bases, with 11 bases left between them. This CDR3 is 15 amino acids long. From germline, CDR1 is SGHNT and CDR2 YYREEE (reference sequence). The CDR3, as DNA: TGTGCCAGCAGCTTGGCGGGTCGGAGAAACTATGGCTACACCTTC. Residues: CASSLAGRRNYGYTF.

CDR3 coding DNA: TGTGCCAGCAGTGGAGGGACAGGGTTCCAAGAGACCCAGTACTTC. As protein: CASSGGTGFQETQYF. The chain uses TRBV2 and TRBJ2-5, with 9 bases identical to TRBD1. Germline loops: CDR1 SNHLY, CDR2 FYNNEI. The CDR3 runs to 15 residues. The V segment lost 4 bases and the J segment 1 base; nucleotides outside the gene matches: 4.

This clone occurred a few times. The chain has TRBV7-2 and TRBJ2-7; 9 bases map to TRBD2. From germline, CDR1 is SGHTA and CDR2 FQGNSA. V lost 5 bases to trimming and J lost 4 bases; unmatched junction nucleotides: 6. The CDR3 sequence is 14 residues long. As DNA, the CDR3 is TGTGCCAGCAGCGCGACTAGCGGACCTTACGAGCAGTACTTC. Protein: CASSATSGPYEQYF.

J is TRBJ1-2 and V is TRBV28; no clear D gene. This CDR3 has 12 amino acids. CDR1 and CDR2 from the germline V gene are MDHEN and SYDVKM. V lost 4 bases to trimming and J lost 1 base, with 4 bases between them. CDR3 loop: CASSYYNYGYTF. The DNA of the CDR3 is TGTGCCAGCAGTTATTATAACTATGGCTACACCTTC.

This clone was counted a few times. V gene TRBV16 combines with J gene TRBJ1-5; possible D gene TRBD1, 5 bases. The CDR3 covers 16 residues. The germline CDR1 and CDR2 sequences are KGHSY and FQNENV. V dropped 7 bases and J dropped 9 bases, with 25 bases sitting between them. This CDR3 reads CASTLNTVGGDWPQHF. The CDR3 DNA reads TGTGCCAGCACCCTCAATACGGTGGGGGGGGATTGGCCCCAGCATTTT.

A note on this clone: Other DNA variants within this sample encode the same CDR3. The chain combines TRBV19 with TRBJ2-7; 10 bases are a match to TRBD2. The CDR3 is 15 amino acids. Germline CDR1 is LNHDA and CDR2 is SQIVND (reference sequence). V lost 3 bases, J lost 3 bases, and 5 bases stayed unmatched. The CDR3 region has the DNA TGTGCCAGTAGTATCATTTCTAGCGGGAGCTACGAGCAGTACTTC. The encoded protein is CASSIISSGSYEQYF.

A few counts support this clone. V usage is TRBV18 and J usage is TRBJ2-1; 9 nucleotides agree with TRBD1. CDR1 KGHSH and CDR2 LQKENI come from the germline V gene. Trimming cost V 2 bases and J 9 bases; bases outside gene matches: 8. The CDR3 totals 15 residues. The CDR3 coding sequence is TGTGCCAGCTCACCAATCGGACAGGGGTTCGTTGAGCAGTTCTTC. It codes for CASSPIGQGFVEQFF. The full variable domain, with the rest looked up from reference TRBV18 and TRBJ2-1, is NAGVMQNPRHLVRRRGQEARLRCSPMKGHSHVYWYRQLPEEGLKFMVYLQKENIIDESGMPKERFSAEFPKEGPSILRIQQVVRGDSAAYFCASSPIGQGFVEQFFGPGTRLTVL.

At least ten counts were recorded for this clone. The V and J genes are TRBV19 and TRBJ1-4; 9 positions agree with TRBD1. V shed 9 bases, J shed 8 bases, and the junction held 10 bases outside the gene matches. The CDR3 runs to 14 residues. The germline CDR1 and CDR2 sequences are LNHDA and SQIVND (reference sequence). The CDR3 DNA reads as TGTGCCAGCACTCCCCGGGACAGGGAGGAAAAACTGTTTTTT. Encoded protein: CASTPRDREEKLFF.

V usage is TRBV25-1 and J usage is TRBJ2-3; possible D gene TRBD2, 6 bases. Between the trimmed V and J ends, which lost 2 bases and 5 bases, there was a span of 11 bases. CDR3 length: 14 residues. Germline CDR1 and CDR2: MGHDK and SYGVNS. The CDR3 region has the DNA TGTGCCAGCAGTGAAAGACTAGACAGAGATACGCAGTATTTT. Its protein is CASSERLDRDTQYF.

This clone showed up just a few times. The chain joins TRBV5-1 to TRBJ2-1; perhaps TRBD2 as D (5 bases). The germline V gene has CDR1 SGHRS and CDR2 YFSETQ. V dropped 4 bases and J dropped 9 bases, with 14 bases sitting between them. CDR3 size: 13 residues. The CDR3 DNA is TGCGCCAGCAGCCCGGGAACAATTAGTGAGCAGTTCTTC. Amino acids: CASSPGTISEQFF.